This is a list of T cell receptor beta chains from one sample in a study of cytomegalovirus exposure and HLA in healthy donors. The table came from immunoSEQ multiplex PCR; TCRdb's copy has only in-frame clones and leaves some out. This table holds about 110,000 clones, 88% found once. Sequenced material: PBMCs. All receptors derive from a woman between 18 and 29 years old in good health and CMV-seronegative. CDR3s include the opening cysteine and the closing phenylalanine or tryptophan. A D gene is named only where the DNA matches it firmly. Size tells how often a clone was seen (once, few, many) or the class of an expanded clone, and some rows leave it out.

V,J,size,D,DNA,CDR3
TRBV28,TRBJ2-7,.,.,TGTGCCAGCAGCTCCATAGGGGGGGAGTTTTACGAGCAGTACTTC,CASSSIGGEFYEQYF
TRBV20-1,TRBJ1-1,few,TRBD1,TGCAGTCCCACAGGGGGTGAAGCTTTCTTT,CSPTGGEAFF
TRBV25-1,TRBJ1-1,.,.,TGTGCCAGCAGTGAGAGTCAGAACACTGAAGCTTTCTTT,CASSESQNTEAFF
TRBV6-4,TRBJ2-1,.,.,TGTGCCAGCAGTCCCCGACAGGGACAGACTGCCGGGGGTGAGCAGTTCTTC,CASSPRQGQTAGGEQFF
TRBV5-1,TRBJ2-4,.,.,TGCGCCAGCAGCTCGGACTCCTTTGGGGCCAAAAACATTCAGTACTTC,CASSSDSFGAKNIQYF
TRBV7-7,TRBJ2-5,.,TRBD2,TGTGCCAGCAGCCAACTCGGGACTAGGCAAGAGACCCAGTACTTC,CASSQLGTRQETQYF
TRBV15,TRBJ1-5,.,TRBD1,TGTGCCACCAGCAGAGATCAGGGACAGGCTCAGCCCCAGCATTTT,CATSRDQGQAQPQHF
TRBV19,TRBJ1-1,.,TRBD1,TGTGCCAGTAGGGGACAGGGAAACACTGAAGCTTTCTTT,CASRGQGNTEAFF
TRBV27,TRBJ1-6,.,TRBD1,TGTGCCAGCGGGACAGGAGGATCACCCCTCCACTTT,CASGTGGSPLHF
TRBV7-9,TRBJ2-3,.,.,TGTGCCAGCAGCTTCCCCCCTGGGGCGAATACAGATACGCAGTATTTT,CASSFPPGANTDTQYF
TRBV28,TRBJ1-4,.,TRBD1,TGTGCCAGCATCTCGTATGACAGGGGGCGGGCTAATGAAAAACTGTTTTTT,CASISYDRGRANEKLFF
TRBV11-2,TRBJ1-3,.,TRBD1,TGTGCCAGCAGCTTAGGAACCTCAGGGGGCGGAAACACCATATATTTT,CASSLGTSGGGNTIYF
TRBV7-8,TRBJ1-2,.,TRBD1,TGTGCCAGCAGCCCTGACAGGGGGCGAAGCGATGGCTACACCTTC,CASSPDRGRSDGYTF
TRBV5-1,TRBJ2-1,.,TRBD2,TGCGCCAGCAGCTTGGATGGTAGCGGGAGCCTTTACAATGAGCAGTTCTTC,CASSLDGSGSLYNEQFF
TRBV7-6,TRBJ2-1,many,.,TGTGCCAGCAGCTTAGCATGGGACTTGACCTACAATGAGCAGTTCTTC,CASSLAWDLTYNEQFF
TRBV7-9,TRBJ1-2,.,.,TGTGCCAGCAGCTTAACAGGGCTTCATGGCTACACCTTC,CASSLTGLHGYTF
TRBV28,TRBJ1-3,.,.,TGTGCCAGCAGTTTACCCGGGAGGCTCGGATATTTT,CASSLPGRLGYF